The 6 T cell receptor beta chains below were found in one sample sequenced in a study of tissue T cells after allogeneic stem cell transplantation. Produced via immunoSEQ multiplex PCR; TCRdb's table is partial and in-frame only. The sample holds approximately 7,600 clones, around 48% seen once. The time point is: mouse harvest day 7 after allogeneic transplant. The graft held 10^6 splenic CD5+ T cells and 10^7 T-cell-depleted bone marrow cells. Sequencing used gut tissue. The receptors come from a female BALB/c mouse given C57BL/6 T cells with graft-versus-host disease after an allogeneic hematopoietic cell transplant.

This clone was seen just once. The genes and germline here are from mouse. The read falls 1 residue short of the CDR3 end, and the missing part is taken from the germline J gene. The chain links TRBV15 to TRBJ1-1; the D gene is possibly TRBD1 (5 bases). Trimming cost V 5 bases and J 0 bases, with 7 bases left between them. The CDR3 sequence is 13 residues long. CDR1 and CDR2 (germline): SGHND, FRSKSL. The CDR3: CASSRTSNTEVFF. The CDR3 DNA, read in part, is TGTGCCAGCAGTCGGACATCAAACACAGAAGTCTTC.

This clone came up a few times. Germline and genes here are mouse. The read is 1 residue too short to cover the CDR3 end, so that end is filled in from the germline J gene. This chain joins TRBV3 and TRBJ2-1, with 7 bases that match TRBD2. CDR3 size: 14 residues. Germline V gene sequence: CDR1 SNHLY, CDR2 FYNGKV (reference sequence). With 3 bases clipped from V and 3 bases from J, the junction kept 2 bases outside the gene matches. CDR3 DNA (partial): TGTGCCAGCAGCTTCGACTGGGTCTATGCTGAGCAGTTC. It is translated as CASSFDWVYAEQF. The complete CDR3 sequence is CASSFDWVYAEQFF. The full variable domain, with the rest looked up from reference TRBV3 and TRBJ2-1, is GPKVLQIPSHQIIDMGQMVTLNCDPVSNHLYFYWYKQILGQQMEFLVNFYNGKVMEKSKLFKDQFSVERPDGSYFTLKIQPTALEDSAVYFCASSFDWVYAEQFFGPGTRLTVL.

Note on this clone: Germline and genes here are mouse. The sequenced fragment ends 1 residue before the CDR3 boundary, so the rest is inferred from the germline J gene. The rearrangement uses TRBV13-2 and TRBJ2-1; the match to TRBD2 covers 10 bases. CDR1 and CDR2 from the germline V gene are NNHNN and SYGAGS (reference sequence). CDR3 length equals 14 residues. V gave up 3 bases and J gave up 6 bases; unmatched junction bases: 3. The CDR3 protein is CASGAGTGVAEQFF. Partial CDR3 DNA: TGTGCCAGCGGTGCCGGGACTGGGGTTGCTGAGCAGTTC.

Comments on this clone: Gene labels here are mouse ones. The read halts 1 residue ahead of the CDR3 end, with the missing end drawn from the germline J gene. The chain carries TRBV23 and TRBJ2-2; TRBD2, the table's D call, was not compared with the DNA. Germline V gene sequence: CDR1 KGHTA, CDR2 FQNQQP. The CDR3 is 15 amino acids. The DNA read from the CDR3 is TGCTCCAGCAGTCAATCGGGGGGAAACACCGGGCAGCTCTAC. Translating it yields CSSSQSGGNTGQLY. The CDR3 as a whole reads CSSSQSGGNTGQLYF.

On this clone itself: Any gene name here is a mouse gene name. The CDR3 is cut off 1 residue early in the read; its end comes from the germline J gene. This chain links TRBV3 with TRBJ2-7; 11 nucleotides match TRBD2. Germline CDR1 is SNHLY and CDR2 is FYNGKV (reference sequence). This CDR3 is 14 amino acids long. V lost 2 bases to trimming and J lost 4 bases; unmatched junction nucleotides: 1. The part of the CDR3 DNA that was read is TGTGCCAGCAGCTTAAGACTGGGGGGGTATGAACAGTAC. It is translated as CASSLRLGGYEQY. The CDR3 in its entirety is CASSLRLGGYEQYF.

There are a few counts of this clone. Mouse gene names and germline throughout. CDR3 bases read: TGTGCCAGCAGCCAGACAGGGGGCTATGCTGAGCAGTTC. Protein sequence: CASSQTGGYAEQF. The entire CDR3 sequence reads CASSQTGGYAEQFF. The V call is TRBV5, the J call TRBJ2-1; 9 bases agree with TRBD1. The CDR3 extends 1 residue past the end of the read, so its final part is completed from the germline J gene. The CDR3 loop spans 14 amino acids. With 3 bases clipped from V and 3 bases from J, the junction kept 0 bases outside the gene matches. Germline V gives CDR1 LGHNA, CDR2 YNLKQL (reference sequence).